The entry that follows covers one T cell receptor beta chain sequence. Its antigen remains undetermined. It has no much larger one-base neighbor in the sample; base qualities were not kept. The sample belongs to a study of siplizumab effects on memory and regulatory T cells (dated by TCRdb to the late 2010s). Notes on the research overall: The effect of the anti-CD2 antibody siplizumab on alloreactive T-cell subsets was examined in allogeneic mixed lymphocyte reactions constructed from human PBMCs. Points the paper makes about the study in general: The cumulative frequency of alloreactive sequences traceable to unstimulated CD4+ memory T cells was significantly reduced by siplizumab. Unstimulated naive T cells appeared to be more diverse than memory T cells, and naive cells seemed to make a substantial contribution to the alloresponse. Whether proliferating Tregs from siplizumab cultures actually had suppressive function was not functionally confirmed. Roughly 80-96% of proliferating CD4+ or CD8+ clones could not be assigned a naive or memory phenotype. Of the alloreactive CD4+ clones that could be mapped, the Treg-derived share averaged around 64% with siplizumab compared with under 35% in control reactions. Because sequences at frequencies below about 10^-5 were poorly captured, only a minor fraction of alloreactive clones could be mapped back to unstimulated subsets.

In addition, sequencing in three donor pairs included unstimulated CD8+ effector memory subsets alongside CD4+ naive, CD8+ naive, CD8+ TEMRA and CD4+ memory subsets. TCRbeta CDR3 sequencing was performed on sorted unstimulated T cells and on proliferating T cells recovered from mixed lymphocyte reactions. Fresh whole blood from 9 to 10 HLA-typed healthy donors served as the source for isolating PBMCs. A distance of 14 bases separates the germline ends of V and J, which lose 6 bases and 8 bases respectively. The CDR3 numbers 12 residues from cysteine through phenylalanine. Here the CDR3 DNA is all that survives: 36 bases in frame from base 1. As encoded in the germline V gene, CDR1 is SGHRS while CDR2 is YFSETQ. The method was the immunoSEQ multiplex PCR assay. Each sample had around 92,000 TCR templates assayed by the deep sequencing platform. Genomic DNA extracted from sorted T cells was the material used for TCRbeta CDR3 sequencing. Turning to the authors' computational methods: The R programming language was used for the clonal analysis of the TCRbeta CDR3 data. Comparing unstimulated samples against CFSE-low samples taken after the reaction was how alloreactive CD4+ and CD8+ clones were defined. Alloreactive CD4+ clones were assigned to regulatory or non-regulatory origin by matching sequences to sorted unstimulated Treg and non-Treg repertoires. Sourced from immuneACCESS, this table was stored by TCRdb with only in-frame sequences that have V and J called. A share of the clones is absent; for the studies checked, an unresolved V gene accounts for under half, and the remainder has no known explanation. Clonal size and the V and J genes are those of that table, whereas D and trimming came from the DNA. This sample gives tens of thousands of clones in total; about 88% of them show up just once. Around 0.3% of the sample rests with the top ten.

The chain couples TRBV5-1 to TRBJ1-2; the D gene is perhaps TRBD1, on 6 matching bases. The specimen was naive CD8+ T cells sorted from blood. The cell subset or site label, as the study defines it: unstimulated naive T cells. The clonotype originates from a human donor in good health. This receptor has the CDR3 CASKSGGEGYTF. The nucleotide sequence is TGCGCCAGCAAGTCCGGGGGCGAAGGCTACACCTTC.